The 30 T cell receptor beta chains below all came from one sample that was sequenced in a study of blood T cell repertoires in COVID-19. Clones were read by immunoSEQ multiplex PCR, and TCRdb kept only the in-frame ones, dropping some. The table records fewer than 250,000 clones, roughly 84% of them present only once. Material for sequencing was PBMCs or T cells enriched from blood (not recorded which). Source of these receptors: a woman in her thirties or forties who had recovered from COVID-19.

V usage is TRBV4-2 and J usage is TRBJ1-2; D is unclear. The germline gives CDR1 LGHNA, CDR2 YNFKEQ. CDR3 length equals 16 residues. Trimming shortened V by 2 bases and J by 4 bases, and 17 bases separated the two germline ends. DNA of the CDR3: TGTGCCAGCAGCCAACCCTCTGGCGGCAGCCCCTATGGCTACACCTTC. Encoded protein: CASSQPSGGSPYGYTF.

The genes are TRBV4-3 and TRBJ2-1, with D maybe TRBD2 (6 bases). The V gene lost 9 bases and the J gene lost 2 bases, with 23 bases spanning the gap. The CDR3 consists of 17 residues. Germline CDR1 and CDR2: LGHNA and YSLEER. CDR3 amino acids: CARALRGTPGPYNEQFF. As DNA, the CDR3 is TGCGCCAGAGCGCTTCGGGGGACCCCAGGCCCCTACAATGAGCAGTTCTTC.

This CDR3 reads CAGSGSVAYNEQFF. DNA of the CDR3: TGTGCCGGTAGCGGGAGTGTAGCCTACAATGAGCAGTTCTTC. The chain carries TRBV30 and TRBJ2-1; 9 bases are shared with TRBD2. The CDR3 spans 14 residues. Germline lookup yields CDR1 GTSNPN and CDR2 SVGIG (reference sequence). V gave up 8 bases and J gave up 2 bases; unmatched junction bases: 7.

The V gene is TRBV4-2, the J gene TRBJ2-7, with TRBD1 identical over 10 bases. This CDR3 has 15 residues. V lost 1 base and J lost 6; bases outside the gene matches: 6. Germline V lookup: CDR1 LGHNA, CDR2 YNFKEQ. The CDR3 DNA reads as TGTGCCAGCAGCCAAGGGACAGGGGGTAATGGCGAGCAGTACTTC. Its translation: CASSQGTGGNGEQYF.

This chain uses TRBV19 with TRBJ1-2; 9 bases fit TRBD1. V was clipped by 9 bases and J by 4 bases; unmatched bases: 12. CDR3 size: 15 residues. Germline V CDR1 and CDR2: LNHDA, SQIVND (reference sequence). The CDR3 DNA follows: TGTGCCAGCGGGGACAGGGTAAATGTAGCCTATGGCTACACCTTC. It translates to CASGDRVNVAYGYTF.

V and J are TRBV10-2 and TRBJ2-1; TRBD2 matches 15 bases. Germline assignment: CDR1 WSHSY and CDR2 SAAADI. The CDR3 is 17 residues long. The J segment lost 6 bases and the V segment lost 6 bases, leaving 9 bases of the junction unmatched. CDR3 nucleotides: TGCGCCAGCAGGATCGGGGGACTAGCGGGAGGAAGCAATGAGCAGTTCTTC. This encodes CASRIGGLAGGSNEQFF.

This chain uses TRBV19 with TRBJ1-5; D call uncertain. This CDR3 is built from 13 residues. CDR1 and CDR2 from the germline V gene are LNHDA and SQIVND (reference sequence). V was shortened by 0 bases and J by 5 bases, with 5 bases between the two germline ends. The CDR3 spells CASSIDIYQPQHF. DNA of the CDR3: TGTGCCAGTAGTATAGATATCTATCAGCCCCAGCATTTT.

The chain has TRBV19 and TRBJ2-7, with TRBD2 matching 8 bases. The germline V gene has CDR1 LNHDA and CDR2 SQIVND (reference sequence). This CDR3 region has 13 residues. Trimming took 5 bases from V and 6 from J; bases not matched to a gene: 6. In nucleotides, the CDR3 is TGTGCCAGTAGTCCGGGACTAGATGGCGAGCAGTACGTC. As protein: CASSPGLDGEQYV.

Only a few counts were recorded for this clone. The V gene is TRBV11-3, the J gene TRBJ2-1; perhaps TRBD2 as D (5 bases). The V and J ends lost 5 bases and 12 bases respectively, with 20 bases between them. Germline V lookup: CDR1 SGHNT, CDR2 YENEEA. This CDR3 is 14 amino acids long. The CDR3 nucleotides are TGTGCCAGCAGCGCTAGCTCGACCGACGGTTGGCAGTTCTTC. Protein product: CASSASSTDGWQFF.

The chain is built from TRBV19 and TRBJ1-5, with D perhaps matching TRBD1 (5 bases). The V end lost 4 bases, the J end lost 0 bases, and 10 bases lay between the germline ends. Germline V CDR1 and CDR2: LNHDA, SQIVND (reference sequence). The CDR3 sequence is 15 residues long. Here the CDR3 reads CASSNQGYSNQPQHF. The CDR3 DNA reads as TGTGCCAGTAGTAATCAGGGATATAGCAATCAGCCCCAGCATTTT.

The CDR3 DNA reads TGTGCCAGTAGTATAAGGTTGGGACAAAGGGTAGCCGGGGAGCTGTTTTTT. Its translation is CASSIRLGQRVAGELFF. The V and J genes are TRBV19 and TRBJ2-2, with D perhaps matching TRBD1 (6 bases). CDR1 LNHDA and CDR2 SQIVND come from the germline V gene (reference sequence). The CDR3 is made up of 17 amino acids. The V end lost 2 bases, the J end lost 6 bases, and 19 bases lay between the germline ends.

This chain connects TRBV30 to TRBJ2-1; 13 bases map to TRBD2. CDR1 and CDR2 from the germline V gene are GTSNPN and SVGIG (reference sequence). V lost 6 bases to trimming and J lost 4 bases; unmatched junction nucleotides: 12. This CDR3 region has 17 residues. The DNA for the CDR3 is TGTGCCTGTGTTTGGACTAGCGGGAGTAGGGTTTACAATGAGCAGTTCTTC. This translates into CACVWTSGSRVYNEQFF.

This chain links TRBV28 with TRBJ2-7, with 8 bases aligning to TRBD2. The V segment lost 6 bases and the J segment 5 bases; nucleotides outside the gene matches: 9. Germline CDR1 is MDHEN and CDR2 is SYDVKM. The CDR3 runs 14 residues. CDR3 DNA sequence: TGTGCCAGCAGCCAACCGGGACTAGAGGACGAGCAGTACTTC. Residues: CASSQPGLEDEQYF. Combining the CDR3 with reference TRBV28 and TRBJ2-7 gives the whole variable domain DVKVTQSSRYLVKRTGEKVFLECVQDMDHENMFWYRQDPGLGLRLIYFSYDVKMKEKGDIPEGYSVSREKKERFSLILESASTNQTSMYLCASSQPGLEDEQYFGPGTRLTVT.

The rearrangement joins TRBV19 to TRBJ2-1; 7 bases are a match to TRBD2. The CDR3 sequence is 16 residues long. Germline lookup yields CDR1 LNHDA and CDR2 SQIVND (reference sequence). V lost 1 base, J lost 6 bases, and 9 bases stayed unmatched. CDR3 amino acids: CASSIVGGSSPNEQFF. CDR3 nucleotide sequence: TGTGCCAGTAGTATAGTCGGCGGGAGTAGTCCCAATGAGCAGTTCTTC.

The rearrangement uses TRBV10-3 and TRBJ1-5, with D possibly TRBD1 on 5 matching bases. V was clipped by 8 bases and J by 0 bases, with 14 bases between them. The germline V gene encodes CDR1 ENHRY and CDR2 SYGVKD. The CDR3 has 15 amino acids. The DNA of the CDR3 is TGTGCCATCGCTAACTCCGACAGTAGCAATCAGCCCCAGCATTTT. Amino acids: CAIANSDSSNQPQHF.

The rearrangement links TRBV28 to TRBJ1-2, with 9 bases that match TRBD1. This CDR3 has 17 amino acids. V shed 4 bases and J 0 bases; nucleotides not matched to a gene: 9. CDR1 MDHEN and CDR2 SYDVKM come from the germline V gene. The CDR3 DNA reads TGTGCCAGCAGTTCCCCGTCGGGACAGGGCGCTAACTATGGCTACACCTTC. Translating gives CASSSPSGQGANYGYTF.

This clone showed up many times. This chain connects TRBV14 to TRBJ1-1, with a tentative D call TRBD1 (6 bases). Trimming pared 4 bases from V and 5 bases from J, leaving 17 bases between. The germline gives CDR1 SGHDN, CDR2 FVKESK. The CDR3 runs to 15 residues. The CDR3 here is CASSREIQGGTEAFF. DNA for the CDR3: TGTGCCAGCAGCCGAGAGATACAGGGTGGTACTGAAGCTTTCTTT.

The gene calls are TRBV11-2 and TRBJ2-1; 7 bases line up with TRBD2. This CDR3 is 18 amino acids long. CDR1 is SGHAT, CDR2 FQNNGV, per germline. After removal of 4 bases from V and 6 bases from J, the junction contained 18 bases not matched to a gene. Here the CDR3 DNA reads TGTGCCAGCAGCTCCCCTAGACCCTTCGCGGGAGTTGTCAATGAGCAGTTCTTC. Residues: CASSSPRPFAGVVNEQFF.

The chain recombines TRBV11-3 with TRBJ1-1; TRBD1 is a possible D gene (5 bases). The germline gives CDR1 SGHNT, CDR2 YENEEA. Deletions cut 2 bases from V and 8 bases from J, with 9 bases between. The CDR3 runs 12 residues. CDR3 DNA: TGTGCCAGCAGCTTACAGGGTAGGGAAGCTTTCTTT. Protein: CASSLQGREAFF.

The chain uses TRBV19 and TRBJ1-5; perhaps TRBD1 as D (5 bases). CDR3 length: 16 amino acids. CDR1 is LNHDA, CDR2 SQIVND, per germline (reference sequence). V lost 5 bases and J 0 bases, leaving 14 bases between the germline ends. The CDR3 sequence is CASSPVRGISNQPQHF. The CDR3 DNA reads as TGTGCCAGTAGTCCCGTAAGGGGAATTAGCAATCAGCCCCAGCATTTT. The full variable domain, completed using reference TRBV19 and TRBJ1-5, is DGGITQSPKYLFRKEGQNVTLSCEQNLNHDAMYWYRQDPGQGLRLIYYSQIVNDFQKGDIAEGYSVSREKKESFPLTVTSAQKNPTAFYLCASSPVRGISNQPQHFGDGTRLSIL.

J is TRBJ1-5 and V is TRBV27, with D hard to call. The germline V gene encodes CDR1 MNHEY and CDR2 SMNVEV (reference sequence). With 0 bases removed from V and 6 bases from J, the gap between germline ends came to 12 bases. The CDR3 contains 15 residues. The CDR3 nucleotides are TGTGCCAGCAGTTTATCGGCACCCCTCAGTCAGCCCCAGCATTTT. Amino acid sequence: CASSLSAPLSQPQHF.

V usage is TRBV7-2 and J usage is TRBJ2-2, with 7 positions matching TRBD2. CDR3 size: 15 residues. Germline CDR1 reads SGHTA; CDR2 reads FQGNSA. Trimming took 3 bases from V and 7 from J; bases not matched to a gene: 8. This CDR3 reads CASSFRGREGGELFF. The CDR3 nucleotides read TGTGCCAGCAGCTTTCGAGGCAGGGAGGGCGGGGAGCTGTTTTTT.

The chain has TRBV28 and TRBJ1-1; D is uncertain. With 6 bases removed from V and 0 bases from J, the gap between germline ends came to 11 bases. CDR3 size: 14 residues. The germline V gene has CDR1 MDHEN and CDR2 SYDVKM. In nucleotides, the CDR3 is TGTGCCAGCAGCTCCGACTGGTTGAACACTGAAGCTTTCTTT. This translates into CASSSDWLNTEAFF.

This chain links TRBV18 with TRBJ1-4; possibly TRBD1 for D (5 bases). Trimming shortened V by 3 bases and J by 8 bases, and 10 bases separated the two germline ends. Germline lookup yields CDR1 KGHSH and CDR2 LQKENI. The CDR3 extends over 13 amino acids. CDR3 loop: CASSPAGPEKLFF. CDR3 nucleotides: TGTGCCAGCTCACCCGCAGGGCCAGAAAAACTGTTTTTT. The full variable domain, its missing parts supplied by reference TRBV18 and TRBJ1-4, is NAGVMQNPRHLVRRRGQEARLRCSPMKGHSHVYWYRQLPEEGLKFMVYLQKENIIDESGMPKERFSAEFPKEGPSILRIQQVVRGDSAAYFCASSPAGPEKLFFGSGTQLSVL.

This chain uses TRBV27 with TRBJ2-2, with D hard to call. Germline CDR1 is MNHEY and CDR2 is SMNVEV (reference sequence). The V and J ends lost 8 bases and 7 bases respectively, with 11 bases between them. This CDR3 region has 12 residues. CDR3 protein: CASRSGSGELFF. The CDR3 region has the DNA TGTGCCAGCCGATCGGGTAGCGGGGAGCTGTTTTTT.

The count of this clone is one. V is TRBV9 and J is TRBJ2-4; a weak D match, TRBD2 (6 bases). The CDR3 loop spans 17 amino acids. Germline lookup yields CDR1 SGDLS and CDR2 YYNGEE. The V gene lost 0 bases and the J gene lost 1 base, with 14 bases spanning the gap. CDR3 sequence reads: CASSVDGGSLAKNIQYF. CDR3 DNA sequence: TGTGCCAGCAGCGTAGATGGAGGGTCTTTGGCCAAAAACATTCAGTACTTC. The variable domain in full, completed from reference TRBV9 and TRBJ2-4, reads DSGVTQTPKHLITATGQRVTLRCSPRSGDLSVYWYQQSLDQGLQFLIQYYNGEERAKGNILERFSAQQFPDLHSELNLSSLELGDSALYFCASSVDGGSLAKNIQYFGAGTRLSVL.

For the CDR3, the DNA is TGTGCCAGCAGTTTAGGGCACACTGAAGCTTTCTTT. This encodes CASSLGHTEAFF. The chain recombines TRBV28 with TRBJ1-1; no clear D. The germline gives CDR1 MDHEN, CDR2 SYDVKM. V lost 2 bases, J lost 3 bases, and 4 bases lay in between. This CDR3 is built from 12 residues.

This sequence joins TRBV2 and TRBJ1-5; D gene ambiguous. Germline CDR1 and CDR2: SNHLY and FYNNEI. V lost 0 bases to trimming and J lost 4 bases, with 10 bases between them. This CDR3 has 15 residues. CDR3 DNA sequence: TGTGCCAGCAGTGAAGCTCAGACGACTAATCAGCCCCAGCATTTT. It translates to CASSEAQTTNQPQHF. Full variable domain (rest looked up from reference TRBV2 and TRBJ1-5): EPEVTQTPSHQVTQMGQEVILRCVPISNHLYFYWYRQILGQKVEFLVSFYNNEISEKSEIFDDQFSVERPDGSNFTLKIRSTKLEDSAMYFCASSEAQTTNQPQHFGDGTRLSIL.

This clone was picked up one time. V and J are TRBV29-1 and TRBJ1-2, with D unresolved. Between the trimmed V and J ends, which lost 4 bases and 3 bases, there was a span of 6 bases. The V gene's germline CDR1 is SQVTM and CDR2 ANQGSEA. This CDR3 contains 11 residues. The CDR3: CSVAGYYGYTF. The CDR3 DNA is TGCAGCGTTGCGGGGTACTATGGCTACACCTTC.

In nucleotides, the CDR3 is TGCGCCAGCAGCTTGGTAGCGGGAGGTGGCGAGCAGTTCTTC. It translates to CASSLVAGGGEQFF. V and J are TRBV5-1 and TRBJ2-1; 10 bases fit TRBD2. The CDR3 consists of 14 residues. CDR1 SGHRS and CDR2 YFSETQ come from the germline V gene. V shed 0 bases, J shed 10 bases, and the junction held 4 bases outside the gene matches.